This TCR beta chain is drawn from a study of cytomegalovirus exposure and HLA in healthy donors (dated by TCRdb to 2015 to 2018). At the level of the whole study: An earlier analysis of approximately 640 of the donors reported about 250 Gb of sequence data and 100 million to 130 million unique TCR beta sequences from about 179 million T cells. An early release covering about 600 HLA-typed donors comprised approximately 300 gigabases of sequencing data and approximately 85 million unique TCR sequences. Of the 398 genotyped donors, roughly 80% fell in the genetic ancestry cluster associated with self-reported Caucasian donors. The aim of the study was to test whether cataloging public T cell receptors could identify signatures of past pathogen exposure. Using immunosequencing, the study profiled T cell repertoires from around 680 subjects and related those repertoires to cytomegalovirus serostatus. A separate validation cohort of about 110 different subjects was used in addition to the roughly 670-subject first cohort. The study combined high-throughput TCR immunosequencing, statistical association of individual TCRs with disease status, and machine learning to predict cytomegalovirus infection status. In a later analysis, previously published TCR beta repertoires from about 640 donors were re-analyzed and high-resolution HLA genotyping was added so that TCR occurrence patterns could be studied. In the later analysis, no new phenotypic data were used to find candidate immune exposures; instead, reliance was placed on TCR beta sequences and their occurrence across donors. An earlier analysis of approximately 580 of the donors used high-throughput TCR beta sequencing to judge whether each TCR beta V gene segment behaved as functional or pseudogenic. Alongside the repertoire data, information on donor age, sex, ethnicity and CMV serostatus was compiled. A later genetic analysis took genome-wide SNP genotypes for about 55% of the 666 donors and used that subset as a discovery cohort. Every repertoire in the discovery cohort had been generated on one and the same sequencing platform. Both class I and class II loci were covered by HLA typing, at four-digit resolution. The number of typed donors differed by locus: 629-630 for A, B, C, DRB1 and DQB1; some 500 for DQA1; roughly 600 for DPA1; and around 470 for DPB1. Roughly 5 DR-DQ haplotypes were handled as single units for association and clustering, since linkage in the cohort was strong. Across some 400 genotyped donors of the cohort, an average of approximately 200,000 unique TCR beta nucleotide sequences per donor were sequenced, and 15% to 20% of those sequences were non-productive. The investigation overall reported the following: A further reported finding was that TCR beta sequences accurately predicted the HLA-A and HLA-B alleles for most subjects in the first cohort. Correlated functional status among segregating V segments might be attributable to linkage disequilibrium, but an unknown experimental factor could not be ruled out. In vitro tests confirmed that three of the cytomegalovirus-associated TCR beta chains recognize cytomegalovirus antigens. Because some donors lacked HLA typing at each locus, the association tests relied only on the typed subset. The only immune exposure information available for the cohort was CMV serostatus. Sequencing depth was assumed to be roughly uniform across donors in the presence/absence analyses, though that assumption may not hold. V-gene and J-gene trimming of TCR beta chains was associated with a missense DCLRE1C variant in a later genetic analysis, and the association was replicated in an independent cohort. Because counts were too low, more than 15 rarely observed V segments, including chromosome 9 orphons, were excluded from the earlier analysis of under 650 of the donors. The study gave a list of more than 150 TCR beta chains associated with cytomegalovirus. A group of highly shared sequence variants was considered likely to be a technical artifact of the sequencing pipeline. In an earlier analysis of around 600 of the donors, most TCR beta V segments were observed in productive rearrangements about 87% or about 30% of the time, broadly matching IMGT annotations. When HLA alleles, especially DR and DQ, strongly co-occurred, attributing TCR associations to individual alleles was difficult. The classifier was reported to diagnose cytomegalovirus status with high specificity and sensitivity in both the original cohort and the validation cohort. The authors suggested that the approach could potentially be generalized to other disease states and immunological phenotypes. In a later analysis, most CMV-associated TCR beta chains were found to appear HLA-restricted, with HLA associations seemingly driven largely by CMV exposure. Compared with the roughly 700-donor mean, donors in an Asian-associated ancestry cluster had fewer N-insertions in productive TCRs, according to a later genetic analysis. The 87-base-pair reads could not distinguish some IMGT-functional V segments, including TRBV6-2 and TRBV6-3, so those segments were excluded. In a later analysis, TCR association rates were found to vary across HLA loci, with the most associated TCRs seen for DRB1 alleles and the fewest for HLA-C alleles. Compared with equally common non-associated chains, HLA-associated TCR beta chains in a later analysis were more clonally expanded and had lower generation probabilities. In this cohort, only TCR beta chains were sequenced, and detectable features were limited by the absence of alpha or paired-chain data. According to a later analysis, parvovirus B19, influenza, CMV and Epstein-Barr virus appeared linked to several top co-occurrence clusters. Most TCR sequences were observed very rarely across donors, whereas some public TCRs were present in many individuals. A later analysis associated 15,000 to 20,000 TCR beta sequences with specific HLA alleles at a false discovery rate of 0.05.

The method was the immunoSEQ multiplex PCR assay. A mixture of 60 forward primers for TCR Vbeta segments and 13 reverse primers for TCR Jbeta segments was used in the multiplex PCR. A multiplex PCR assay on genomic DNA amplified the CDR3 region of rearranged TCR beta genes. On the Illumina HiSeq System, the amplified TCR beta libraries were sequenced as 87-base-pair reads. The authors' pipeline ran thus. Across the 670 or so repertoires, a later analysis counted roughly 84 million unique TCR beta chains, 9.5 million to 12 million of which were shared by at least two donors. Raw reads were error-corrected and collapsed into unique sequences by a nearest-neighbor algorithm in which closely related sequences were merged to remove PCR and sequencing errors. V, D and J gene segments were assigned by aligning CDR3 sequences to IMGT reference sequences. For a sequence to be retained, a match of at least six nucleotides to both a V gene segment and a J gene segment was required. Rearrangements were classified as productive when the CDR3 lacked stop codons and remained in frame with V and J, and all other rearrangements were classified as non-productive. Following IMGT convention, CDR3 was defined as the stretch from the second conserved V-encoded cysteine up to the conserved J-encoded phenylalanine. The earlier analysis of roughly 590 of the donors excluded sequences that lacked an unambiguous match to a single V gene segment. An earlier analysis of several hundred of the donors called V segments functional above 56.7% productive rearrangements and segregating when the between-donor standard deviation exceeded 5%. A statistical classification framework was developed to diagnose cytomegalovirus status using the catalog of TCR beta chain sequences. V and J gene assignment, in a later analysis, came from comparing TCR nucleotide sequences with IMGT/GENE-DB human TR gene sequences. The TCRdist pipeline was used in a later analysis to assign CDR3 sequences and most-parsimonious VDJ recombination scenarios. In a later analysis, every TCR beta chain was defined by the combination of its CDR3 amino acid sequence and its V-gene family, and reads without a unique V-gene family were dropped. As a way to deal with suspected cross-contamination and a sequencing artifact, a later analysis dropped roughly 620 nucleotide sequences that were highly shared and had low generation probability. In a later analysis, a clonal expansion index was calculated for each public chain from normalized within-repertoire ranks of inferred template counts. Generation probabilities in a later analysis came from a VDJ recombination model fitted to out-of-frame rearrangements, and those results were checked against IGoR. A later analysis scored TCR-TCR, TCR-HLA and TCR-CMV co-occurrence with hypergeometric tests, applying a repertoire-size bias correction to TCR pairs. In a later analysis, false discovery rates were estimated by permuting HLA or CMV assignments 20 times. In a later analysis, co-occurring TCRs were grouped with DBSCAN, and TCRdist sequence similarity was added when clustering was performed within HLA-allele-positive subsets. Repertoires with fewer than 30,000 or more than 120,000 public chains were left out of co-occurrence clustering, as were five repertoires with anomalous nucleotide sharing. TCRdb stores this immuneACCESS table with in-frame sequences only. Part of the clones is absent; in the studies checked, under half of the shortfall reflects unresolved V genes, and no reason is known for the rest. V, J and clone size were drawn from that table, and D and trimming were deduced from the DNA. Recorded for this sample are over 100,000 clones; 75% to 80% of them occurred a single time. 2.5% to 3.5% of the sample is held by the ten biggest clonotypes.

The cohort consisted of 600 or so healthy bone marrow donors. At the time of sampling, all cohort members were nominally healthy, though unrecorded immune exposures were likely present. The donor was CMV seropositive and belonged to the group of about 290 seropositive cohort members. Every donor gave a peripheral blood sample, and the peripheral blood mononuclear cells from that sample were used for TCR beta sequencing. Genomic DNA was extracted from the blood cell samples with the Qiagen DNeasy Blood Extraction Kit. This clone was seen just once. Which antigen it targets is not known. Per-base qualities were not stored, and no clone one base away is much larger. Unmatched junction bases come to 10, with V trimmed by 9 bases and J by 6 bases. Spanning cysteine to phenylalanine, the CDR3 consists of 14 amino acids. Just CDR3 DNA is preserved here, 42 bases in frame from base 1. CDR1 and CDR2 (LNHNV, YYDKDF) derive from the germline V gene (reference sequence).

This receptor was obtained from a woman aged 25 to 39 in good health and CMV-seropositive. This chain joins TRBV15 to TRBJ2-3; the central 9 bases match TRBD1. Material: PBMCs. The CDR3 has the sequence CATAEGQGGDTQYF. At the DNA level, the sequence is TGTGCCACTGCGGAGGGACAGGGAGGGGATACGCAGTATTTT.